This passage covers 21 T cell receptor beta chains from one sample sequenced in a study of cytomegalovirus exposure and HLA in healthy donors (dated by TCRdb to 2016 to 2017). Library preparation used the immunoSEQ multiplex PCR assay. For the multiplex PCR, a mixture combining 60 forward primers for TCR Vbeta segments and 13 reverse primers for TCR Jbeta segments was used. As stored in TCRdb, this immuneACCESS dataset retains in-frame rearrangements with V and J assigned. A fraction of the clones does not appear; measured against another copy, unresolved V genes explain less than half of the discrepancy, and the remainder lacks a known reason. The sample table shows approximately 97,000 clones, and nearly 65% are seen once. The leading ten clones occupy about 4.5% of the sample. Sequencing was done on a sample of PBMCs. These receptors all stem from a human donor in good health.

This sequence joins TRBV7-2 and TRBJ2-1, with D maybe TRBD1 (6 bases). Deletions cut 6 bases from V and 9 bases from J, with 18 bases between. The length of the CDR3 is 14 residues. The V gene's germline CDR1 is SGHTA and CDR2 FQGNSA. DNA for the CDR3: TGTGCCAGCAGGGTCTCAGGGACAACGGGTGAGCAGTTCTTC. Amino acids: CASRVSGTTGEQFF.

V is TRBV18 and J is TRBJ2-5, with 9 bases matching TRBD1. This CDR3 spans 16 amino acids. CDR1 is KGHSH and CDR2 is LQKENI in the germline V gene. Trimming cost V 0 bases and J 2 bases; bases outside gene matches: 4. CDR3 in amino acids: CASSPPGQGEQETQYF. The CDR3 nucleotides read TGTGCCAGCTCACCACCGGGACAGGGCGAGCAAGAGACCCAGTACTTC. Looking up the rest from reference TRBV18 and TRBJ2-5 gives the full variable domain: NAGVMQNPRHLVRRRGQEARLRCSPMKGHSHVYWYRQLPEEGLKFMVYLQKENIIDESGMPKERFSAEFPKEGPSILRIQQVVRGDSAAYFCASSPPGQGEQETQYFGPGTRLLVL.

The chain combines TRBV4-1 with TRBJ2-5; no firm D call. The DNA end is a closer match to TRBJ2-7, so the J assignment may be wrong. Germline V CDR1 and CDR2: MGHRA, YSYEKL. The CDR3 covers 14 residues. CDR3 nucleotides: TGCGCCAGCAGCCAAGATCCAGCGCTTTACGAGCAGTACTTC. Encoded protein: CASSQDPALYEQYF.

This clone was picked up a small number of times. This chain connects TRBV6-6 to TRBJ2-3; tentative D call: TRBD2 (8 bases). Germline values: CDR1 MNHNY, CDR2 SVGAGI (reference sequence). Between the trimmed V and J ends, which lost 7 bases and 4 bases, there was a span of 18 bases. The CDR3 runs to 15 residues. The CDR3 loop is CASTYPGGGADTQYF. CDR3 sequence (DNA): TGTGCCAGCACATATCCGGGAGGGGGCGCAGATACGCAGTATTTT.

CDR3 amino acids: CASSWEGRQETQYF. CDR3 DNA sequence: TGTGCCAGTAGTTGGGAGGGGCGACAAGAGACCCAGTACTTC. The chain has TRBV19 and TRBJ2-5, with TRBD2 matching over 7 bases. The trim removed 5 bases at V and 2 bases at J, leaving 5 bases unmatched. Germline CDR1 is LNHDA and CDR2 is SQIVND (reference sequence). This CDR3 is built from 14 residues.

This clone appeared a few times. Other DNA sequences of this sample code for an identical CDR3. The chain links TRBV19 to TRBJ1-1; D call uncertain. Germline CDR1 LNHDA, CDR2 SQIVND (reference sequence). CDR3 length: 12 residues. V shed 2 bases and J shed 1 base, with 2 bases lying between them. CDR3 DNA: TGTGCCAGTAGTATACAGAACACTGAAGCTTTCTTT. Its protein is CASSIQNTEAFF.

The rearrangement joins TRBV19 to TRBJ2-7, with D perhaps TRBD2 (5 bases). Germline CDR1 reads LNHDA; CDR2 reads SQIVND (reference sequence). The ends were cut back, 3 bases at V and 2 bases at J, with 11 bases in the middle. The CDR3 loop spans 14 amino acids. The CDR3 loop reads CASSIESGAYEQYF. The DNA for the CDR3 is TGTGCCAGTAGTATTGAAAGCGGAGCCTACGAGCAGTACTTC.

The rearrangement joins TRBV6-5 to TRBJ2-3; 9 nucleotides line up with TRBD2. V shed 2 bases, J shed 8 bases, and the junction held 11 bases outside the gene matches. Germline V CDR1 and CDR2: MNHEY, SVGAGI. The CDR3 is made up of 16 amino acids. The CDR3 DNA follows: TGTGCCAGCAGTTACGAGGCGGGAGGGCTGCTGGGTACGCAGTATTTT. This encodes CASSYEAGGLLGTQYF.

The rearrangement joins TRBV11-2 to TRBJ2-7; 7 nucleotides agree with TRBD1. This CDR3 has 19 residues. Germline assignment: CDR1 SGHAT and CDR2 FQNNGV. V was clipped by 5 bases and J by 2 bases; unmatched bases: 21. In DNA form, the CDR3 reads TGTGCCAGCAGCATTCAGTGGGGGACAGATGGAGCCGACCCCTACGAGCAGTACTTC. This sequence encodes CASSIQWGTDGADPYEQYF.

J is TRBJ1-1 and V is TRBV2; D perhaps matches TRBD1 (6 bases). Germline loops: CDR1 SNHLY, CDR2 FYNNEI. The CDR3 has 14 amino acids. Deletions cut 7 bases from V and 2 bases from J, with 14 bases between. The CDR3 region is CASTTSDRNTEAFF. The CDR3 DNA reads as TGTGCCAGCACTACTTCGGACAGAAACACTGAAGCTTTCTTT.

A word on this clone: Distinct nucleotide sequences in the sample also encode this CDR3. As DNA, the CDR3 is TGTGCCAGTAGTATTGGTGGGGCCGGCACAGATACGCAGTATTTT. Protein sequence: CASSIGGAGTDTQYF. The chain uses TRBV19 and TRBJ2-3; D may be TRBD1 (5 bases). Germline loops: CDR1 LNHDA, CDR2 SQIVND (reference sequence). The germline V and J ends were trimmed by 3 bases and 1 base, with 11 bases remaining between them. This CDR3 spans 15 amino acids.

V is TRBV7-9 and J is TRBJ2-1; D gene ambiguous. The CDR3 has 16 amino acids. V lost 5 bases and J lost 2, with 16 bases in between. CDR1 SEHNR and CDR2 FQNEAQ come from the germline V gene (reference sequence). The CDR3 loop reads CASSPLVTQAYNEQFF. In DNA, the CDR3 is TGTGCCAGCAGCCCATTAGTGACTCAAGCCTACAATGAGCAGTTCTTC.

This clone was picked up a small number of times. The chain combines TRBV5-1 with TRBJ2-1; tentatively, D is TRBD1 (5 bases). Germline-derived CDR1 and CDR2 are SGHRS and YFSETQ. V lost 4 bases and J lost 8, with 13 bases in between. The CDR3 consists of 13 residues. The CDR3 protein is CASSPGRPDEQFF. The CDR3, as DNA: TGCGCCAGCAGCCCAGGGCGCCCCGATGAGCAGTTCTTC.

This rearrangement joins TRBV29-1 to TRBJ2-1; 11 nucleotides line up with TRBD2. The CDR3 extends over 14 amino acids. Trimming cost V 7 bases and J 3 bases; bases outside gene matches: 5. Germline V gene data show CDR1 as SQVTM and CDR2 as ANQGSEA. Here the CDR3 reads CSGSGLAVYNEQFF. In DNA, the CDR3 is TGCAGCGGATCGGGACTAGCGGTCTACAATGAGCAGTTCTTC.

This clone was picked up a small number of times. The chain has TRBV5-1 and TRBJ2-1; possibly TRBD2 for D (6 bases). Germline V gene sequence: CDR1 SGHRS, CDR2 YFSETQ. The CDR3 covers 19 residues. Trimming took 0 bases from V and 7 from J, leaving 26 bases between them. This CDR3 reads CASSLAAESGLPDFNEQFF. Written as DNA, the CDR3 is TGCGCCAGCAGCTTGGCCGCGGAATCGGGACTCCCGGACTTTAATGAGCAGTTCTTC.

This chain links TRBV27 with TRBJ1-5, with 8 nucleotides matching TRBD1. Germline V CDR1 and CDR2: MNHEY, SMNVEV (reference sequence). The CDR3 runs 13 residues. V dropped 4 bases and J dropped 11; count of bases not matched to a gene: 7. The CDR3 DNA sequence: TGTGCCAGCAGTTACCAACAGGGGGGCGCCCAGCATTTT. As protein: CASSYQQGGAQHF.

The V call is TRBV5-4, the J call TRBJ2-1; D remains ambiguous. Germline CDR1 SGHNT, CDR2 YYREEE (reference sequence). Trimming removed 4 bases at V and 5 bases at J, with 22 bases between. The CDR3 is 17 amino acids. The CDR3 loop is CASSAFSRSPTDNEQFF. In DNA form, the CDR3 reads TGTGCCAGCAGCGCGTTTTCCCGGTCCCCAACGGACAATGAGCAGTTCTTC.

The chain employs TRBV5-1 and TRBJ1-3, with D hard to call. Trimming removed 0 bases from V and 4 bases from J, with 14 bases in between. Germline CDR1 SGHRS, CDR2 YFSETQ. This CDR3 comprises 16 residues. The CDR3 sequence is CASSLGAGSRGNTIYF. The CDR3 bases are TGCGCCAGCAGCTTGGGTGCAGGTTCCAGGGGAAACACCATATATTTT.

This clone was seen a handful of times. The J gene is TRBJ2-6, the V gene TRBV6-1; TRBD1 matches 7 bases. J was trimmed by 1 base and V by 0 bases; bases with no gene match: 3. The CDR3 runs to 17 residues. CDR1 is MNHNS, CDR2 SASEGT, per germline. DNA of the CDR3: TGTGCCAGCAGTGAAGCGGGACAGAAGTCTGGGGCCAACGTCCTGACTTTC. Its translation is CASSEAGQKSGANVLTF.

CDR3 loop: CSVAGGPYEQYF. In DNA, the CDR3 is TGCAGCGTCGCGGGTGGGCCCTACGAGCAGTACTTC. The chain joins TRBV29-1 to TRBJ2-7; a possible D gene is TRBD2 (5 bases). The CDR3 consists of 12 residues. Trimming stripped 6 bases from V and 2 bases from J, with 11 bases between. Germline V CDR1 and CDR2: SQVTM, ANQGSEA.

The rearrangement joins TRBV28 to TRBJ1-1, with 11 positions matching TRBD1. The J segment lost 1 base and the V segment lost 6 bases, leaving 13 bases of the junction unmatched. The CDR3 totals 18 residues. Germline V CDR1 and CDR2: MDHEN, SYDVKM. The CDR3 DNA reads as TGTGCCAGCAGACTAGCCGCCGGGACAGGGGGGAAGAACACTGAAGCTTTCTTT. Its translation: CASRLAAGTGGKNTEAFF. The full variable domain, completed using reference TRBV28 and TRBJ1-1, is DVKVTQSSRYLVKRTGEKVFLECVQDMDHENMFWYRQDPGLGLRLIYFSYDVKMKEKGDIPEGYSVSREKKERFSLILESASTNQTSMYLCASRLAAGTGGKNTEAFFGQGTRLTVV.